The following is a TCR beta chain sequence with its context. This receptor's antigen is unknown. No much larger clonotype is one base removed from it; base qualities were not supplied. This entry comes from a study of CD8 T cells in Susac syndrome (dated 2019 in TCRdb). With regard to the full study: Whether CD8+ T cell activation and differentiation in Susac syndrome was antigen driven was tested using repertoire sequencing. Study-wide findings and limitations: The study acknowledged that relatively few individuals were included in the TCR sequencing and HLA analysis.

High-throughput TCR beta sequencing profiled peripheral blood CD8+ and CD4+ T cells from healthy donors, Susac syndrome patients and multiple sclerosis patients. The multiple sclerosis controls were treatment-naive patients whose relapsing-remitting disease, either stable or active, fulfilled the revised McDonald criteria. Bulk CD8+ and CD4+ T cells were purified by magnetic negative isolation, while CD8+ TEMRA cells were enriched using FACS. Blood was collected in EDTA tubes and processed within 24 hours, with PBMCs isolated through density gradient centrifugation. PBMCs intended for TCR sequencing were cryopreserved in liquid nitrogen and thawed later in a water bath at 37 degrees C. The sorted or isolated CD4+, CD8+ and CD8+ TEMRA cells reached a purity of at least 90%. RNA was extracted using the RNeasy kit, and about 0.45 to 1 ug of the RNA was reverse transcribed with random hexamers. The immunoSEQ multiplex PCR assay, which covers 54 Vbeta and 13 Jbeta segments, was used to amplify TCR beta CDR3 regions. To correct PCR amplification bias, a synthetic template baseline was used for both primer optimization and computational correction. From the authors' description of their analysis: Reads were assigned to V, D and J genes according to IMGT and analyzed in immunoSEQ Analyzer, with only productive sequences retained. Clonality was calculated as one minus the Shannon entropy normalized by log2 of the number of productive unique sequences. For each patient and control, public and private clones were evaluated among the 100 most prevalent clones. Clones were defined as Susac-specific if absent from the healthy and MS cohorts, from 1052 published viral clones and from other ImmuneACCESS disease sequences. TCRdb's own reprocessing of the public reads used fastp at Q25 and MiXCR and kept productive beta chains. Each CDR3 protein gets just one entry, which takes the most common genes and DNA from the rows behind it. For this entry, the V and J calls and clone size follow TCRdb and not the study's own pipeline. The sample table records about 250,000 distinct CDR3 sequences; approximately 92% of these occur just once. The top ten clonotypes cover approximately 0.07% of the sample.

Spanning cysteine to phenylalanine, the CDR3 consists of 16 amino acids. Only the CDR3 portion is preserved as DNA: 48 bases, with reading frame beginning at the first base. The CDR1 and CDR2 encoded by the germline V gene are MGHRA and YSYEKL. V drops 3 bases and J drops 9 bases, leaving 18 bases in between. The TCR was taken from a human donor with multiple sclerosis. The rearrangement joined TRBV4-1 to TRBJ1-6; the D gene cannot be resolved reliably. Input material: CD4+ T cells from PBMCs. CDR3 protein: CASSHILPAVGSPLHF. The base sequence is TGCGCCAGCAGCCATATTCTCCCGGCGGTTGGTTCACCCCTCCACTTT.